What follows describes a single TCR beta chain. Its cognate antigen is unknown. This entry comes from a study of Ad26.COV2.S vaccination and SARS-CoV-2 variants. Looking at the study overall: In the study, Ad26.COV2.S was injected intramuscularly once, or twice 56 days apart. Study results and limitations: It was vaccine recipients, not placebo recipients, who had the higher spike-specific TCR breadth.

This CDR3 has 12 amino acids. V was pared by 7 bases and J by 8 bases, with 15 bases between. The germline V gene has CDR1 SQVTM and CDR2 ANQGSEA. Specified treatment: around 19 received Ad26.COV2.S at low or high dose, single or two shots; several received placebo; per-sample allocation not given. At day 63 after the first vaccine or placebo injection, samples were drawn. Adults aged 18-55 years in Boston included the donor. Profiling relied on immunoSEQ multiplex PCR, and the TCRdb table lists in-frame clones only, not all of them. The table lists about 350,000 clones, around 90% of them singletons.

The sequencing used peripheral blood, collected in a trial of Ad26.COV2.S vaccine versus placebo. This sequence originates from a person between 18 and 60 years old who received the Ad26.COV2.S COVID-19 vaccine or a placebo. The chain recombines TRBV29-1 with TRBJ2-1, with D possibly matching TRBD1 (6 bases). The CDR3 sequence: CSGGQGKDEQFF. As DNA, the CDR3 is TGCAGCGGGGGGCAGGGGAAAGATGAGCAGTTCTTC.